Following are 6 T cell receptor beta chains from one sample sequenced in a study of CD8+ T cells in alopecia areata. RNA extraction was followed by reverse transcription into cDNA, which acted as the sequencing template. Only in-frame clones appear in the TCRdb table, and some are missing; sequencing was by immunoSEQ multiplex PCR. The sample has 100,000 to 150,000 clones; roughly two fifths are singletons. The sequencing input was CD4+ T cells sorted from blood. These receptors were collected from a human donor with alopecia areata.

The V call is TRBV29-1, the J call TRBJ1-2; D gene unclear. Germline V lookup: CDR1 SQVTM, CDR2 ANQGSEA. CDR3 length: 11 residues. The ends were cut back, 4 bases at V and 11 bases at J, with 14 bases in the middle. The CDR3 DNA reads TGCAGCGTTGTATGGGGAGGGAGTTACACCTTC. Translated, it gives CSVVWGGSYTF.

The rearrangement links TRBV27 to TRBJ1-5; D may be TRBD1 (6 bases). Germline V gene lookup returns CDR1 MNHEY and CDR2 SMNVEV (reference sequence). This CDR3 spans 14 amino acids. Trimming shortened V by 6 bases and J by 6 bases, and 15 bases separated the two germline ends. Here the CDR3 DNA reads TGTGCCAGCAGGAGGGCAGGGGCCGGTCAGCCCCAGCATTTT. Amino acid sequence: CASRRAGAGQPQHF.

This clone appeared a few times. This chain links TRBV6-1 with TRBJ2-6, with 10 bases aligning to TRBD1. Trimming at V came to 2 bases and at J to 4 bases, leaving 5 bases not matched to a gene. Germline CDR1 is MNHNS and CDR2 is SASEGT. The CDR3 totals 17 residues. Written as DNA, the CDR3 is TGTGCCAGCAGTGAACCGGACAGGGGGTCCGGGGCCAACGTCCTGACTTTC. Amino acids: CASSEPDRGSGANVLTF.

This clone was recorded once. The chain has TRBV28 and TRBJ2-5, with D unresolved. V gave up 7 bases and J gave up 1 base, with 13 bases separating them. The CDR3 has 14 residues. Germline values: CDR1 MDHEN, CDR2 SYDVKM. The CDR3 bases are TGTGCCAGCAACTTGCTGACTGGCCAAGAGACCCAGTACTTC. This translates into CASNLLTGQETQYF.

J is TRBJ2-6 and V is TRBV6-5; D gene ambiguous. Germline CDR1 and CDR2: MNHEY and SVGAGI. This CDR3 spans 12 amino acids. Trimming took 6 bases from V and 12 from J, leaving 12 bases between them. This chain's CDR3 is CASSTDRAVLTF. The CDR3 DNA reads TGTGCCAGCAGCACCGACCGAGCCGTCCTGACTTTC.

The chain uses TRBV7-9 and TRBJ2-5; TRBD2 agrees at 12 bases. The CDR3 has 17 residues. Germline V gene sequence: CDR1 SEHNR, CDR2 FQNEAQ (reference sequence). Losses at the gene ends were 5 bases for V and 5 bases for J; bases not matched to a gene: 12. The CDR3: CASSPRLAGAGRETQYF. The CDR3 DNA follows: TGTGCCAGCAGCCCTAGACTAGCGGGGGCCGGACGGGAGACCCAGTACTTC.